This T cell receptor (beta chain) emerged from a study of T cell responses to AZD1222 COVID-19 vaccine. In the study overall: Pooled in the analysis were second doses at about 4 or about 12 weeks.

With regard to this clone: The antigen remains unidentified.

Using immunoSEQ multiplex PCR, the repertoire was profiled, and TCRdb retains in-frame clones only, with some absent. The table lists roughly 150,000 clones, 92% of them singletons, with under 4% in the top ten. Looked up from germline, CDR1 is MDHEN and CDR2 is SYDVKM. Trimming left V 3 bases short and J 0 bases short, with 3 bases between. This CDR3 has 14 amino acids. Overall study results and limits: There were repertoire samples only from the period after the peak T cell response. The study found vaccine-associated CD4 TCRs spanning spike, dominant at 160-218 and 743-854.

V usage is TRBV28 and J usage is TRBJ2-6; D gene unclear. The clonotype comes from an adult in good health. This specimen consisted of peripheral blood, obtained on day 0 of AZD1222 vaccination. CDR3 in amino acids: CASSFGSGANVLTF. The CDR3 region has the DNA TGTGCCAGCAGTTTCGGCTCTGGGGCCAACGTCCTGACTTTC.